A selection of T cell receptor beta chains follows, all from one sample in a study of cytomegalovirus exposure and HLA in healthy donors. The repertoire was sequenced with immunoSEQ multiplex PCR; TCRdb's copy has only in-frame clones and lacks some. The table lists roughly 80,000 clones, roughly two thirds of them singletons. Sequenced sample: PBMCs. Receptors originate from a woman aged 50 to 60 in good health and CMV-seropositive. Both conserved end residues are part of each CDR3. A D gene is named only where the DNA matches it firmly. Size is stated for part of the rows, as once, few or many counts, or as a class when the clone is expanded.

DNA | CDR3 | D | J | V | size
TGTGCCAGCAGGTTGACAGCGAACACTGAAGCTTTCTTT | CASRLTANTEAFF | - | TRBJ1-1 | TRBV11-2 | few
TGTGCCAGCAGCAGTCGGGGGACGACAGATACGCAGTATTTT | CASSSRGTTDTQYF | - | TRBJ2-3 | TRBV11-3 | -
TGTGCCAGCAGCTTCCGCGGGGGGGTTTCCTACAATGAGCAGTTCTTC | CASSFRGGVSYNEQFF | TRBD2 | TRBJ2-1 | TRBV11-3 | -
TGTGCCAGCACCCTCTACAATGAGCAGTTCTTC | CASTLYNEQFF | - | TRBJ2-1 | TRBV2 | -
TGCGCCAGCAGCTTGGACTTAACAGATACGCAGTATTTT | CASSLDLTDTQYF | - | TRBJ2-3 | TRBV5-1 | -
TGTGCCAGCAGTTACAGGGGTGAATCTAACTATGGCTACACCTTC | CASSYRGESNYGYTF | - | TRBJ1-2 | TRBV6-5 | once
TGTGCCATCAGCCCCCAACCGGGACTAGAGACAGATACGCAGTATTTT | CAISPQPGLETDTQYF | TRBD2 | TRBJ2-3 | TRBV10-3 | -
TGTGCCAGCAGCTTGGGCGGGACTAGCGGTTCGGAGCAGTTCTTC | CASSLGGTSGSEQFF | TRBD2 | TRBJ2-1 | TRBV5-4 | few
TGTGCCAGCAGCCCTGAGACAGAGAACACTGAAGCTTTCTTT | CASSPETENTEAFF | - | TRBJ1-1 | TRBV11-2 | -
TGTGCCAGTAGTATAGGACGACAGGACTCTAGCACAGATACGCAGTATTTT | CASSIGRQDSSTDTQYF | - | TRBJ2-3 | TRBV19 | -
TGCGCCAGCCAAACAGGGTTTCTGCTAGGAGAGACCCAGTACTTC | CASQTGFLLGETQYF | - | TRBJ2-5 | TRBV5-1 | -
TGCGCCAGCGGGGGGTCTTCGGATACCGGGGAGCTGTTTTTT | CASGGSSDTGELFF | - | TRBJ2-2 | TRBV5-1 | few
TGTGCCAGCAGCTTATGGGCAGAGACCCAGTACTTC | CASSLWAETQYF | - | TRBJ2-5 | TRBV7-9 | few
TGCGCCAGCAGCTTTGGTGGCGGTGAGCAGTTCTTC | CASSFGGGEQFF | - | TRBJ2-1 | TRBV5-1 | -
TGCAGCGTTGAAGATCGAGGCACCCTCGGCTACGAGCAGTACTTC | CSVEDRGTLGYEQYF | - | TRBJ2-7 | TRBV29-1 | -
TGTGCCAGCAGCTTGATCGGGGGTCGGGATACGCAGTATTTT | CASSLIGGRDTQYF | - | TRBJ2-3 | TRBV5-6 | -
TGTGCCAGTTCCAACGGGGCTAACTATGGCTACACCTTC | CASSNGANYGYTF | - | TRBJ1-2 | TRBV14 | -
TGTGCCAGCAGCCCGGTGGGGACAGGGGAGTTTGAGCAGTTCTTC | CASSPVGTGEFEQFF | TRBD1 | TRBJ2-1 | TRBV2 | -
TGTGCCAGCAGCCGCCGATCGGGGACTAGCGACTCCTACGAGCAGTACTTC | CASSRRSGTSDSYEQYF | TRBD2 | TRBJ2-7 | TRBV4-2 | few
TGTTCCAGCAGCCCTGGTAGCTACGAGCAGTACTTC | CSSSPGSYEQYF | - | TRBJ2-7 | TRBV7-9 | -
TGCGCCAGCAGCTCGCAGGGGGCAGTGAATGAAAAACTGTTTTTT | CASSSQGAVNEKLFF | TRBD1 | TRBJ1-4 | TRBV5-1 | -
TGTGCCACCAGCAGAGATCTTGCGTCAGATACGCAGTATTTT | CATSRDLASDTQYF | - | TRBJ2-3 | TRBV15 | -
TGCGCCAGCAGCCAAGACGTCAGCGGGGGGGACTACGAGCAGTACTTC | CASSQDVSGGDYEQYF | TRBD2 | TRBJ2-7 | TRBV4-1 | -
TGTGCCAGCAGCTTAGCACAGGGAAGTGAAAAACTGTTTTTT | CASSLAQGSEKLFF | - | TRBJ1-4 | TRBV7-9 | -
TGTGCCAGTAGTATGGGGGGGACGGGCAATCAGCCCCAGCATTTT | CASSMGGTGNQPQHF | - | TRBJ1-5 | TRBV19 | -
TGTGCCAGCAGTGAACAGGTTGAGCAGTTCTTC | CASSEQVEQFF | - | TRBJ2-1 | TRBV6-1 | few
TGTGCCACCTCGAATACCGGGGACAACACGAATGGCTACACCTTC | CATSNTGDNTNGYTF | - | TRBJ1-2 | TRBV6-4 | few
TGTGCCAGCAGCTTAGTAGTCGGGGAGCTGTTTTTT | CASSLVVGELFF | - | TRBJ2-2 | TRBV7-3 | once
TGTGCCAGCAGCTTACAGGGTTTAAACACTGAAGCTTTCTTT | CASSLQGLNTEAFF | - | TRBJ1-1 | TRBV7-3 | -
TGCGCCAGCAGCCGGGAGGCTCTAGGACAGGGAGTCGACGAGCAGTACTTC | CASSREALGQGVDEQYF | - | TRBJ2-7 | TRBV5-1 | -
TGTGCCAGCAGCCCCGGTGAAAAACTGTTTTTT | CASSPGEKLFF | - | TRBJ1-4 | TRBV5-4 | few
TGCGCCAGCAGCTTGACCCCCGGGACAGGGGGCGCCTACAATGAGCAGTTCTTC | CASSLTPGTGGAYNEQFF | TRBD1 | TRBJ2-1 | TRBV5-1 | once
TGTGCCAGCACCATAACGGGGAACACCATATATTTT | CASTITGNTIYF | - | TRBJ1-3 | TRBV7-2 | -
TGTGCCAGCAGCTTACATGGAGAGACAGCCAAAAACATTCAGTACTTC | CASSLHGETAKNIQYF | - | TRBJ2-4 | TRBV7-9 | -
TGTGCCATCAGTGAATCGACAGGGGGCCAGAGCAATCAGCCCCAGCATTTT | CAISESTGGQSNQPQHF | TRBD1 | TRBJ1-5 | TRBV10-3 | -
TGTGCCAGCAGCCTCGCAGGGGTCGCGAACACTGAAGCTTTCTTT | CASSLAGVANTEAFF | - | TRBJ1-1 | TRBV7-9 | -
TGTGCCAGCAGCCCCGGAGAGGGGAGGGGCACTGAAGCTTTCTTT | CASSPGEGRGTEAFF | - | TRBJ1-1 | TRBV11-3 | -
TGTGCCAGCAGCTTTTATAGCAATCAGCCCCAGCATTTT | CASSFYSNQPQHF | - | TRBJ1-5 | TRBV5-6 | -
TGTGCCAGCAGTGGATTCCCGAGCTCTGGAAACACCATATATTTT | CASSGFPSSGNTIYF | - | TRBJ1-3 | TRBV25-1 | -
TGTGCCAGCAGTGGGGAGGGGAGAGGCTACACCTTC | CASSGEGRGYTF | - | TRBJ1-2 | TRBV6-6 | -
TGTGCCAGCAGCCGGGAGAGGGAAAGGAGCTCCTACGAGCAGTACTTC | CASSRERERSSYEQYF | - | TRBJ2-7 | TRBV7-6 | -
TGTGCCAGCAGCTCGTCGAGCGGGGGGGCCCGGGAGACCCAGTACTTC | CASSSSSGGARETQYF | TRBD2 | TRBJ2-5 | TRBV7-2 | -
TGTGCCAGCAGCCCTCTAGGACTAGCGGGGAGGTACACCGGGGAGCTGTTTTTT | CASSPLGLAGRYTGELFF | TRBD2 | TRBJ2-2 | TRBV9 | few
TGTGCCAGCAGTAATCCATCCGGGACAGTTAACAATCAGCCCCAGCATTTT | CASSNPSGTVNNQPQHF | TRBD1 | TRBJ1-5 | TRBV7-2 | -
TGTGCCAGCAGCGCCCCAACTGCATACAATGAGCAGTTCTTC | CASSAPTAYNEQFF | - | TRBJ2-1 | TRBV9 | -
TGTGCCAGCAGTTACGGGCTGCCAACTAATGAAAAACTGTTTTTT | CASSYGLPTNEKLFF | - | TRBJ1-4 | TRBV6-6 | -
TGTGCCAGCAGCTTCAGACAGTACAATGAGCAGTTCTTC | CASSFRQYNEQFF | - | TRBJ2-1 | TRBV11-3 | -
TGTGCCAGTAGTGAGTTGCGCGACAGGCTCCTTTACTCTGGAAACACCATATATTTT | CASSELRDRLLYSGNTIYF | - | TRBJ1-3 | TRBV19 | -
TGTGCCAGCAGTTCCGGGACAGGGGGCACCGGGGAGCTGTTTTTT | CASSSGTGGTGELFF | TRBD1 | TRBJ2-2 | TRBV6-1 | -
TGTGCCAGCAGAACCCAGGGCGGTAAAGAAAAACTGTTTTTT | CASRTQGGKEKLFF | - | TRBJ1-4 | TRBV28 | -
TGTGCCCCGGGGGGCACAGATACGCAGTATTTT | CAPGGTDTQYF | - | TRBJ2-3 | TRBV2 | -
TGTGCCATCAGTGGAGGGAGCATGAACACTGAAGCTTTCTTT | CAISGGSMNTEAFF | - | TRBJ1-1 | TRBV10-3 | -
TGCGCCAGCAGTCCATCTCGAAGGCGGGGAACAGATACGCAGTATTTT | CASSPSRRRGTDTQYF | - | TRBJ2-3 | TRBV10-1 | -
TGTGCCAGCAGTGAAGCGCGGGCTAGCGGGACCCAGTACTTC | CASSEARASGTQYF | TRBD2 | TRBJ2-5 | TRBV6-1 | -
TGTGCCAGCAGCCCCCGGGGATATAATTCACCCCTCCACTTT | CASSPRGYNSPLHF | - | TRBJ1-6 | TRBV7-9 | few
TGTGCCAGCAGCTTGTCTACAGGGGGTGGCTACACCTTC | CASSLSTGGGYTF | TRBD1 | TRBJ1-2 | TRBV5-6 | -
TGTGCCGCAAAGGGGGGGCTAGGTGAAGCTTTCTTT | CAAKGGLGEAFF | - | TRBJ1-1 | TRBV6-5 | -
TGTGCCAGCAGCAAGGACAATAATTCACCCCTCCACTTT | CASSKDNNSPLHF | - | TRBJ1-6 | TRBV7-3 | -
TGTGCCAGCAGCTCGACAGGGAATACGCAGTATTTT | CASSSTGNTQYF | TRBD1 | TRBJ2-3 | TRBV5-6 | few
TGTGCCAGCAGCTTAGATCGGTGGGGTAGCGGGGGTTTCTACAATGAGCAGTTCTTC | CASSLDRWGSGGFYNEQFF | TRBD2 | TRBJ2-1 | TRBV11-3 | -